The present TCR beta chain was sequenced within a study of cytomegalovirus exposure and HLA in healthy donors. Broader study findings: Apparent HLA restriction characterized most CMV-associated TCR beta chains in a later analysis.

To note about this clone: Its antigen is unknown.

This CDR3 region has 17 residues. J lost 2 bases, V lost 4 bases, and 10 bases had no gene match. Germline V gene data show CDR1 as SGHRS and CDR2 as YFSETQ. It was with 60 Vbeta and 13 Jbeta primers that the PCR ran. Profiled with immunoSEQ multiplex PCR; TCRdb holds only in-frame clones, not every one. The sample lists roughly 100,000 clones, approximately 80% occurring once. The sequence was collected from a male donor in good health and CMV-seronegative. Sequencing was done on a sample of PBMCs. The chain recombines TRBV5-1 with TRBJ2-5; 11 nucleotides match TRBD2. The CDR3 loop reads CASSPHGVAGGQETQYF. CDR3 in DNA: TGCGCCAGCAGCCCCCACGGGGTAGCGGGAGGGCAAGAGACCCAGTACTTC.